Listed below are T cell receptor beta chains from one sample, sequenced in a study of siplizumab effects on memory and regulatory T cells. Clones were sequenced by immunoSEQ multiplex PCR, and TCRdb holds only the in-frame ones, with some missing. The table shows 50,000 to 75,000 clones, with approximately 96% occurring only once. Sequencing used naive CD8+ T cells sorted from blood. The receptor source for this set is a human donor in good health. Each CDR3 is given with its conserved first and last residue. D genes are given only for firm matches. The listing skips clone size in some rows; elsewhere it reads once, few, many or a size class.

v_gene,j_gene,d_gene,abundance,CDR3nt,CDR3aa
TRBV6-1,TRBJ2-1,.,.,TGTGCCAGCAGTGAAGACAGGGCCTCCTACAATGAGCAGTTCTTC,CASSEDRASYNEQFF
TRBV5-6,TRBJ2-3,.,.,TGTGCCAGCAGCTTGCGGGGGGCCACTACAGATACGCAGTATTTT,CASSLRGATTDTQYF
TRBV25-1,TRBJ2-7,.,.,TGTGCCAGCAGTCCCTCTGCCTACGAGCAGTACTTC,CASSPSAYEQYF
TRBV4-2,TRBJ2-3,TRBD2,once,TGTGCCAGCAGCCAAGATTTACTAGCGGGGGGCAGCACAGATACGCAGTATTTT,CASSQDLLAGGSTDTQYF
TRBV27,TRBJ1-5,.,.,TGTGCCAGCAGAGAGGGGGTTAGCAATCAGCCCCAGCATTTT,CASREGVSNQPQHF
TRBV29-1,TRBJ2-7,.,.,TGCAGCGTTGATATAGAGGGGTCCCTCGAGCAGTACTTC,CSVDIEGSLEQYF
TRBV4-3,TRBJ1-4,.,.,TGCGCCAGCAGCCAAGACCCCGCCGGGGCCGGGGGTAATGAAAAACTGTTTTTT,CASSQDPAGAGGNEKLFF
TRBV25-1,TRBJ1-2,.,.,TGTGCCAGCAGTGGCCTCGGGACCGATGGCTACACCTTC,CASSGLGTDGYTF
TRBV29-1,TRBJ2-5,.,once,TGCAGCGTTGAAGACCCGGGGGGCGAAGAGACCCAGTACTTC,CSVEDPGGEETQYF
TRBV19,TRBJ1-2,TRBD1,.,TGTGCCAGTAGTTCTTGGACAGGGAACTATGGCTACACCTTC,CASSSWTGNYGYTF
TRBV7-2,TRBJ2-3,TRBD2,.,TGTGCCAGCAGCTTAGGGGTGATAGCGGGGGGGTCAGATACGCAGTATTTT,CASSLGVIAGGSDTQYF
TRBV10-3,TRBJ2-7,.,.,TGTGCCATCAGTGACGCTCGGGACGAGCAGTACTTC,CAISDARDEQYF
TRBV19,TRBJ1-1,.,.,TGTGCCAGTAGCGTGGGGAGCACTGAAGCTTTCTTT,CASSVGSTEAFF
TRBV5-6,TRBJ2-7,.,.,TGTGCCAGCCAACCGGGGGACTCTCCATACGAGCAGTACTTC,CASQPGDSPYEQYF
TRBV27,TRBJ2-1,TRBD2,.,TGTGCCAGCAGCGGACTAGCGGGGGACAATGAGCAGTTCTTC,CASSGLAGDNEQFF
TRBV4-1,TRBJ2-1,TRBD2,.,TGCGCCAGCAGCCCGCTACTAGCGGGGGGTTGGGAGCAGTTCTTC,CASSPLLAGGWEQFF
TRBV7-6,TRBJ2-3,.,.,TGTGCCAGCAGCGCGGGGATTTACACAGATACGCAGTATTTT,CASSAGIYTDTQYF
TRBV9,TRBJ1-5,.,.,TGTGCCAGCAGCGTAGAGGGGGGAGATCAGCCCCAGCATTTT,CASSVEGGDQPQHF
TRBV28,TRBJ1-4,.,once,TGTGCCAGCAGCATCTTGTTGGGGGGCGATGAAAAACTGTTTTTT,CASSILLGGDEKLFF
TRBV13,TRBJ2-1,TRBD2,once,TGTGCCAGCAGCTTTCCGACTAGCGGGGGGATTGAGCAGTTCTTC,CASSFPTSGGIEQFF
TRBV5-6,TRBJ2-7,.,.,TGTGCCAGCAGCGGGACCTCCTACGAGCAGTACTTC,CASSGTSYEQYF
TRBV4-3,TRBJ2-3,TRBD2,.,TGCGCCAGCAGGTCGGGGACTAGCGCCTTCACAGATACGCAGTATTTT,CASRSGTSAFTDTQYF
TRBV4-3,TRBJ2-4,.,.,TGCGCCAGCAGCCCCGGAAGTACGGGCGTTGGTAATCAGTACTTC,CASSPGSTGVGNQYF
TRBV5-1,TRBJ2-5,TRBD1,.,TGCGCCAGCAGCTTTGAGGGGGCGACCCAAGAGACCCAGTACTTC,CASSFEGATQETQYF
TRBV9,TRBJ1-4,.,.,TGTGCCAGCAGCGTCGGAGGGTCTACTAATGAAAAACTGTTTTTT,CASSVGGSTNEKLFF
TRBV4-2,TRBJ2-7,.,.,TGTGCCAGCAGCCCGGGAGCCTACGAGCAGTACTTC,CASSPGAYEQYF
TRBV6-5,TRBJ1-1,.,.,TGTGCCAGCAGTTACGAAGGGGCTGAAGCTTTCTTT,CASSYEGAEAFF
TRBV6-6,TRBJ1-1,.,.,TGTGCCAGCAGTTACTGGGCCACTGAAGCTTTCTTT,CASSYWATEAFF
TRBV5-5,TRBJ1-2,.,.,TGTGCCAGCAGCTTGGGGTCAGACGGACCCTCTAACTATGGCTACACCTTC,CASSLGSDGPSNYGYTF
TRBV4-1,TRBJ2-1,TRBD2,.,TGCGCCAGCAGCCACCCCGTGGCGGGGGATTTCTACAATGAGCAGTTCTTC,CASSHPVAGDFYNEQFF
TRBV10-3,TRBJ1-2,.,.,TGTGCCTCCTCAGAGGGGTTTTATGGCTACACCTTC,CASSEGFYGYTF
TRBV19,TRBJ2-7,TRBD1,.,TGTGCCAGTAGTATAGGGACAGGGTACTATGCCGAGCAGTACTTC,CASSIGTGYYAEQYF
TRBV19,TRBJ1-1,.,.,TGTGCCAGTAGTATCTATCTACTTAACACTGAAGCTTTCTTT,CASSIYLLNTEAFF
TRBV2,TRBJ2-1,TRBD1,.,TGTGCCAGCACGCCCCGGGACAGGGTCGGGTATGAGCAGTTCTTC,CASTPRDRVGYEQFF
TRBV30,TRBJ1-1,.,.,TGTGCCTGGAGTGAAACAGGGAAGACCACTGAAGCTTTCTTT,CAWSETGKTTEAFF
TRBV7-6,TRBJ2-2,.,once,TGTGCCAGCAGCCCCTATCTCGACGGGGCGGGCACCGGGGAGCTGTTTTTT,CASSPYLDGAGTGELFF
TRBV12-5,TRBJ2-7,.,.,TGTGCTAGTGGTTTGGTCATTTCCTACGAGCAGTACTTC,CASGLVISYEQYF
TRBV4-2,TRBJ2-1,TRBD2,.,TGTGCCAGCAGCCAAGACGGGACTAGCGGTCCCTCGGGTGAGCAGTTCTTC,CASSQDGTSGPSGEQFF
TRBV27,TRBJ2-7,.,once,TGTGCCAGCAGTTTAGTGACAACTTACGAGCAGTACTTC,CASSLVTTYEQYF
TRBV4-3,TRBJ2-7,TRBD1,.,TGCGCCAGCAGCCAAGGGTTGTCGACAGGGGGCTTCTACGAGCAGTACTTC,CASSQGLSTGGFYEQYF
TRBV27,TRBJ2-7,TRBD1,.,TGTGCCAGCAGCCGGGACAGGGTAGGGAACGAGCAGTACTTC,CASSRDRVGNEQYF
TRBV6-1,TRBJ1-5,.,.,TGTGCCAGCAGTGCCCTACCGGGAGTCAATAGCAATCAGCCCCAGCATTTT,CASSALPGVNSNQPQHF
TRBV29-1,TRBJ1-2,.,.,TGCAGCGTACCATGGCAGGGGATCGGCTACACCTTC,CSVPWQGIGYTF
TRBV2,TRBJ2-7,.,.,TGTGCCAGCGGCCCCCCAGGGATCCCCTCCTACGAGCAGTACTTC,CASGPPGIPSYEQYF
TRBV11-1,TRBJ2-7,.,.,TGTGCCAGCAGCTTAGGACCCGGGGCCTACGAGCAGTACTTC,CASSLGPGAYEQYF
TRBV28,TRBJ1-2,.,.,TGTGCCAGCAGGACCGCCACAGGGAGCGTTTATGGCTACACCTTC,CASRTATGSVYGYTF
TRBV6-5,TRBJ2-3,.,.,TGTGCCAGCAGTTTGTCGGGATCAGATACGCAGTATTTT,CASSLSGSDTQYF